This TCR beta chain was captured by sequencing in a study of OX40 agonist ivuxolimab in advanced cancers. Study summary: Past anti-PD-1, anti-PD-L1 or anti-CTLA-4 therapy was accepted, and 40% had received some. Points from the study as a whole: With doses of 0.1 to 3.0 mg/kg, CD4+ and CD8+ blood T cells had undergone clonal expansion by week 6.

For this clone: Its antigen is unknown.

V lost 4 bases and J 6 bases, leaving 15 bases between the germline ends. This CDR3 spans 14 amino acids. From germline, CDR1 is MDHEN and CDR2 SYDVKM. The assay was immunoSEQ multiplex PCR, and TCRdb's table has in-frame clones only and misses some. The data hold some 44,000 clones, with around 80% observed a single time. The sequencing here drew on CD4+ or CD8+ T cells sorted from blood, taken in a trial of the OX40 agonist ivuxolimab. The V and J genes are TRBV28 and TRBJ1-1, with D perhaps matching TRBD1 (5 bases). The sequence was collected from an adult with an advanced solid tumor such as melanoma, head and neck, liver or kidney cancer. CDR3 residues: CASSSLSRVPEAFF. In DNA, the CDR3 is TGTGCCAGCAGTTCTTTGAGCAGGGTACCTGAAGCTTTCTTT.